This TCR beta chain came from a study of beta chain features in type 1 diabetes. Study-wide results and caveats: For TCRB rearrangement, an influence of HLA type remained unresolved here. The VDJ junctions of type 1 diabetes patients carried fewer insertions and more deletions.

Every bit of the isolated RNA underwent reverse transcription, so sequencing read expressed TCRB transcripts. Sequencing used immunoSEQ multiplex PCR; TCRdb keeps in-frame clones, though not all of them. The sample consists of around 500,000 clones, approximately 10% of them appearing once. To note about this clone: No antigen is known for it.

The CDR3 sequence is 14 residues long. The germline CDR1 and CDR2 sequences are SGHTA and FQGNSA. Trimming took off 3 bases at V and 2 bases at J, with 10 bases between the two ends. The specimen was naive CD4+ T cells from blood. J is TRBJ1-1 and V is TRBV7-2, with D unresolved. This receptor was obtained from a woman between 18 and 29 years old in good health. The CDR3, as DNA: TGTGCCAGCAGCTTCGGTTCCGCTAACACTGAAGCTTTCTTT. Its translation: CASSFGSANTEAFF.